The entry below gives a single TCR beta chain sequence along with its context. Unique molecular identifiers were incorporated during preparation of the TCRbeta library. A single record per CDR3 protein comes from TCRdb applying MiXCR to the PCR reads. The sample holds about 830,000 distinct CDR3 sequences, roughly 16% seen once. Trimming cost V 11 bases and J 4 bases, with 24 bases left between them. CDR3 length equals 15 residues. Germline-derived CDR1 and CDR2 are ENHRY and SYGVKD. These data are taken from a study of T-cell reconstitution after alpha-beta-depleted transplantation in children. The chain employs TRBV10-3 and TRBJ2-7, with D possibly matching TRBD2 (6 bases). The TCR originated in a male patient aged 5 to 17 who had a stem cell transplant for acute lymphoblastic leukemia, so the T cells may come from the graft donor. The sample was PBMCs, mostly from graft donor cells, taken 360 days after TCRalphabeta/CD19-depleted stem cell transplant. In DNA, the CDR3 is TGTGCCTCGGAGGGGAAAGATGGGTATGCGTACGAGCAGTACTTC. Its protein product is CASEGKDGYAYEQYF.